Described below is a single T cell receptor (beta chain) sequence and its context. Its antigen is as yet unknown. This entry is derived from a study of shared clonotypes between healthy human individuals. General study findings and limits: Limitation of the genetic and exposure-history diversity represented came from the few donors. Among non-shared clonotypes, generation probabilities were lower than among those shared by all four donors.

TCRdb keeps only in-frame clones here, not all; method: immunoSEQ multiplex PCR. The sample includes about 2 million clones, roughly 94% of them seen just once. The V end was cut by 5 bases, the J end by 8 bases, with 17 bases between. CDR1 is SGHRS and CDR2 is YFSETQ in the germline V gene. The CDR3 contains 15 residues. Positively selected for CCR7, the CD45RO-negative cells used as naive CD8 cells excluded terminally differentiated effector memory CD45RA+ cells. Donors comprised healthy HIV-negative adults lacking recent acute infections or vaccinations. Adult Caucasians living in Nashville, Tennessee made up all of the donors.

This rearrangement joins TRBV5-1 to TRBJ1-6, with D perhaps TRBD1 (5 bases). The clonotype was recovered from a man younger than 30 in good health. The source material was naive CD8+ T cells sorted from blood. The CDR3 coding sequence is TGCGCCAGCAGGGGTTTACGGGGGTCCGATTCACCCCTCCACTTT. This sequence encodes CASRGLRGSDSPLHF.